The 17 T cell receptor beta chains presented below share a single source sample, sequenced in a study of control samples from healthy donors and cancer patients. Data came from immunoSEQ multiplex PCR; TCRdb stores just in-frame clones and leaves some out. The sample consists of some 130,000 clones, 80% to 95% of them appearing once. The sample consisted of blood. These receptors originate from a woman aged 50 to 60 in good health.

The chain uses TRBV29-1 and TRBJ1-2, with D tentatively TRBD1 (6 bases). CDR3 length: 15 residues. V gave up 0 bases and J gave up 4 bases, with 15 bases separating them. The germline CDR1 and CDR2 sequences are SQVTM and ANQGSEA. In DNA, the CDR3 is TGCAGCGTTGAAGATCTTCTCCGGGGGCCCTATGGCTACACCTTC. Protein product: CSVEDLLRGPYGYTF.

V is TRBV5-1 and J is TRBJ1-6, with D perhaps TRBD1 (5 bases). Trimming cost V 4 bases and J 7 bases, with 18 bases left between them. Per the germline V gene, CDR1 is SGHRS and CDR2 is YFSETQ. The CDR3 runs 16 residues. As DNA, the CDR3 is TGCGCCAGCAGCCCTATGGTCCGCGGGGCGAATTCACCCCTCCACTTT. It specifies CASSPMVRGANSPLHF.

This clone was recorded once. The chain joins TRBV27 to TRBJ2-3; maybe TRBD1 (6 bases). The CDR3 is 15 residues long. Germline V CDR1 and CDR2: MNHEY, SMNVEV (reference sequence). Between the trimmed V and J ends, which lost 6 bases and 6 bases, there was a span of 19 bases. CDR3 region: CASRPSGRQGDTQYF. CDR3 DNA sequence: TGTGCCAGCAGGCCCAGCGGCCGGCAGGGGGATACGCAGTATTTT.

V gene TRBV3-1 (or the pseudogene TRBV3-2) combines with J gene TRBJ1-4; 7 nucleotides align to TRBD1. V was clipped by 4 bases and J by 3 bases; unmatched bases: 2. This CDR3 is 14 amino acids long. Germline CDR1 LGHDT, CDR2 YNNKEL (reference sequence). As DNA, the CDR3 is TGTGCCAGCAGCCCGGGACAGCCTAATGAAAAACTGTTTTTT. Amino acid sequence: CASSPGQPNEKLFF.

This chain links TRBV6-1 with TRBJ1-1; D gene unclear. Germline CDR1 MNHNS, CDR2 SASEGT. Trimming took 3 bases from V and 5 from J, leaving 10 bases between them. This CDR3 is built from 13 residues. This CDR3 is CASSDQVETEAFF. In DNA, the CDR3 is TGTGCCAGCAGTGACCAAGTTGAGACTGAAGCTTTCTTT.

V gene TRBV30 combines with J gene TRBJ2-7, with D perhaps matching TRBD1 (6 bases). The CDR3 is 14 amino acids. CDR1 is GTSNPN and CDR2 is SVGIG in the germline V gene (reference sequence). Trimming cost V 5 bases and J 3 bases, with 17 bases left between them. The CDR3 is CAWGGGRGYYEQYF. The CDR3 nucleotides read TGTGCCTGGGGGGGCGGCAGGGGTTACTACGAGCAGTACTTC. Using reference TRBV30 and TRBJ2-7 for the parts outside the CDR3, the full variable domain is SQTIHQWPATLVQPVGSPLSLECTVEGTSNPNLYWYRQAAGRGLQLLFYSVGIGQISSEVPQNLSASRPQDRQFILSSKKLLLSDSGFYLCAWGGGRGYYEQYFGPGTRLTVT.

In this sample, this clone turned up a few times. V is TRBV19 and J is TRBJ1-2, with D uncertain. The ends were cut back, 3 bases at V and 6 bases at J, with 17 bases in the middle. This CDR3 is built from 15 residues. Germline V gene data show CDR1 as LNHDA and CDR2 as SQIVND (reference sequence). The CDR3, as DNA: TGTGCCAGTAGTATCTCCGGGCACTCCGTAGATGGCTACACCTTC. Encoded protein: CASSISGHSVDGYTF.

The DNA for the CDR3 is TGCGCCAGCAGCTTGGAAAACCGCGATGAGCAGTTCTTC. Residues: CASSLENRDEQFF. The rearrangement links TRBV5-1 to TRBJ2-1, with D uncertain. The CDR3 extends over 13 amino acids. Germline-derived CDR1 and CDR2 are SGHRS and YFSETQ. Trimming removed 0 bases from V and 8 bases from J, with 9 bases in between.

The DNA of the CDR3 is TGCGCCAGCAGCTTGGGACAGGAGATCTATGGCTACACCTTC. It is translated as CASSLGQEIYGYTF. The rearrangement joins TRBV5-1 to TRBJ1-2, with TRBD1 as a possible D gene (6 bases). Germline V CDR1 and CDR2: SGHRS, YFSETQ. The CDR3 runs 14 residues. The V end was cut by 0 bases, the J end by 4 bases, with 10 bases between.

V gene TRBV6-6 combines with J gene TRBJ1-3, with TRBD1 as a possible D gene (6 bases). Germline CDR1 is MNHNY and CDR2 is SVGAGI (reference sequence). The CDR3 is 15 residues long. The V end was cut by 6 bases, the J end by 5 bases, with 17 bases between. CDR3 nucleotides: TGTGCCAGCAGCTCCGGATTGGGGGCCCGAAACACCATATATTTT. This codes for CASSSGLGARNTIYF.

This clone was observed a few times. The CDR3 loop reads CSARDLDPQYF. CDR3 nucleotide sequence: TGCAGTGCTAGAGACCTAGACCCCCAGTACTTC. The V call is TRBV20-1, the J call TRBJ2-7; D remains ambiguous. CDR1 and CDR2 from the germline V gene are DFQATT and SNEGSKA (reference sequence). The CDR3 loop spans 11 amino acids. V dropped 0 bases and J dropped 10 bases, with 10 bases sitting between them.

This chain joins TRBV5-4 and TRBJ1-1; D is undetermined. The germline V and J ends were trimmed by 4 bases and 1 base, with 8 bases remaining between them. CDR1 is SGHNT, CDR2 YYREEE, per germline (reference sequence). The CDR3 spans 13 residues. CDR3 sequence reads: CASSSTANTEAFF. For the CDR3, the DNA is TGTGCCAGCAGCAGTACAGCGAACACTGAAGCTTTCTTT.

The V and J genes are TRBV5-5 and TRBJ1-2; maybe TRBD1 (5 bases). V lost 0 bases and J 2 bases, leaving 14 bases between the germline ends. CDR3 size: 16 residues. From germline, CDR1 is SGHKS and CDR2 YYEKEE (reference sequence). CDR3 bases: TGTGCCAGCAGCTTGGAGTTTGGAGGGGAAAACTATGGCTACACCTTC. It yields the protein CASSLEFGGENYGYTF.

CDR3 bases: TGTGCCAGTAACCCACGGACAGCCTCCAATGAAAAACTGTTTTTT. Its translation is CASNPRTASNEKLFF. This chain joins TRBV19 and TRBJ1-4; weak D call: TRBD1 (6 bases). V lost 7 bases to trimming and J lost 5 bases, with 17 bases between them. The germline V gene encodes CDR1 LNHDA and CDR2 SQIVND (reference sequence). CDR3 size: 15 residues.

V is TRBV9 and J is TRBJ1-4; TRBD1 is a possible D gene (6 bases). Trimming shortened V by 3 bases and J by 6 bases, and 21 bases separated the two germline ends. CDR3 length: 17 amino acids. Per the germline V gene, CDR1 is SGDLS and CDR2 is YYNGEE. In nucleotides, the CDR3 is TGTGCCAGCAGCGGGACCGTTGGACAGCTGGGGCATGAAAAACTGTTTTTT. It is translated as CASSGTVGQLGHEKLFF.

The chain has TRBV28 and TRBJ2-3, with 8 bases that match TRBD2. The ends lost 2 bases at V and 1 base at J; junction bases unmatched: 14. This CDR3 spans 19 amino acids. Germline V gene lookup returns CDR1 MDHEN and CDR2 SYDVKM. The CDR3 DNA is TGTGCCAGCAGTTTAGAACACAGCGGACTAGCCGATGGCACAGATACGCAGTATTTT. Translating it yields CASSLEHSGLADGTDTQYF.

CDR3 amino acids: CASSVGPGYTEAFF. CDR3 sequence (DNA): TGTGCCAGCAGCGTAGGTCCGGGGTACACTGAAGCTTTCTTT. This chain connects TRBV9 to TRBJ1-1; the D is unclear. V was trimmed by 0 bases and J by 3 bases, leaving 9 bases between them. The CDR3 runs 14 residues. Germline CDR1 and CDR2: SGDLS and YYNGEE.